This T cell receptor (beta chain) was obtained from a study of molecular identifiers for immune sequencing clone quantification. General study results and limits: The share of molecules held by clones above 20 RNA copies was over 99% in effector cells and under 1% in naive cells.

Using 10%, 30% or 50% RNA, naive CD8 libraries were derived from roughly 18,000 to 920,000 sorted cells. As CD8+CD4-CCR7+CD45RA+ cells, naive CD8 T cells were sorted. This clonotype was detected ten times or more. Its target is unknown. Germline values: CDR1 MNHEY, CDR2 SVGEGT. The germline V and J ends were trimmed by 7 bases and 6 bases, with 15 bases remaining between them. The CDR3 runs to 13 residues. In preparing bulk TCR libraries, previously described methods and listed TCR primers were used. TCRdb called the PCR reads again in MiXCR, with one record for every CDR3 protein. The table includes over 600,000 distinct CDR3 sequences, just under 20% detected once.

The rearrangement joins TRBV6-2 or TRBV6-3 to TRBJ1-1, with a weak D call TRBD1 (6 bases). The TCR originated in a human donor in good health. Some libraries in this study had Jurkat cell RNA spiked in. What was sequenced was naive CD8+ T cells from blood, with Jurkat cell RNA spiked in. Stated subset: FACS-sorted CD8+CD4-CCR7+CD45RA+ naive T cells. Here the CDR3 DNA reads TGTGCCAGCAATGTGGGGGCATCGGCTGAAGCTTTCTTT. Amino acid sequence: CASNVGASAEAFF.